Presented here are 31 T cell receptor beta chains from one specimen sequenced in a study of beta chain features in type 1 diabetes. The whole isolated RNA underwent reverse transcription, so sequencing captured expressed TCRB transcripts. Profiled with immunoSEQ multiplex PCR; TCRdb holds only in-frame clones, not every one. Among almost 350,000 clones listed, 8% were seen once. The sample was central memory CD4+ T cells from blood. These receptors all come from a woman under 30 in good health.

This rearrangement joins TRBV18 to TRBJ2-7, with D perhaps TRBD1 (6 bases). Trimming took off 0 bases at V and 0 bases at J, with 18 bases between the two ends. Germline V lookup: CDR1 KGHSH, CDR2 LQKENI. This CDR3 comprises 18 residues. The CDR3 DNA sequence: TGTGCCAGCTCACCACCTGGGATCCGACAGGCACACTCCTACGAGCAGTACTTC. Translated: CASSPPGIRQAHSYEQYF.

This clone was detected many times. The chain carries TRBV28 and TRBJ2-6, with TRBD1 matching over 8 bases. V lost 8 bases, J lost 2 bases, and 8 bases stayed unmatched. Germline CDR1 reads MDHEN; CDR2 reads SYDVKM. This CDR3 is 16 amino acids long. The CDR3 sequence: CASRQGIRAGANVLTF. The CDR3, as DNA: TGTGCCAGCCGACAGGGGATTAGAGCTGGGGCCAACGTCCTGACTTTC. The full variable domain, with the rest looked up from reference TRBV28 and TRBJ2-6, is DVKVTQSSRYLVKRTGEKVFLECVQDMDHENMFWYRQDPGLGLRLIYFSYDVKMKEKGDIPEGYSVSREKKERFSLILESASTNQTSMYLCASRQGIRAGANVLTFGAGSRLTVL.

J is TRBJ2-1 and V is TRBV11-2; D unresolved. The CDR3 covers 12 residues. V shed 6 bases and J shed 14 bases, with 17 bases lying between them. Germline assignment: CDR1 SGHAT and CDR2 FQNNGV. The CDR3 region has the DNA TGTGCCAGCAGGGATAGCTACACCGTGGAGTTCTTC. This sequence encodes CASRDSYTVEFF. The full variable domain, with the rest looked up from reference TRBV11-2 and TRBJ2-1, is EAGVAQSPRYKIIEKRQSVAFWCNPISGHATLYWYQQILGQGPKLLIQFQNNGVVDDSQLPKDRFSAERLKGVDSTLKIQPAKLEDSAVYLCASRDSYTVEFFGPGTRLTVL.

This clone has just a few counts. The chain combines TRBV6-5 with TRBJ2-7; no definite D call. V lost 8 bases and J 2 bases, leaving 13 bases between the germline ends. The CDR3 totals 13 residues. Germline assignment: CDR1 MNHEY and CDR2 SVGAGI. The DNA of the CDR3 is TGTGCCAGCGCGAAACAATCCACCTACGAGCAGTACTTC. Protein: CASAKQSTYEQYF.

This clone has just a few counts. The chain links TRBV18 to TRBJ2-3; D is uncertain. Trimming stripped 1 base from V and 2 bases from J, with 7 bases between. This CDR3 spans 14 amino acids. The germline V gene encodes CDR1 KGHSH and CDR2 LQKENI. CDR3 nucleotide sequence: TGTGCCAGCTCACCACAAGGGATCACAGATACGCAGTATTTT. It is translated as CASSPQGITDTQYF.

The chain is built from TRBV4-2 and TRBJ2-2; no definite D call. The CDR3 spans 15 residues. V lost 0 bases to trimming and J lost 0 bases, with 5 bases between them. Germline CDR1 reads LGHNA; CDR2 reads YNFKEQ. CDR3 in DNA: TGTGCCAGCAGCCAAGATAGGGCGAACACCGGGGAGCTGTTTTTT. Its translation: CASSQDRANTGELFF.

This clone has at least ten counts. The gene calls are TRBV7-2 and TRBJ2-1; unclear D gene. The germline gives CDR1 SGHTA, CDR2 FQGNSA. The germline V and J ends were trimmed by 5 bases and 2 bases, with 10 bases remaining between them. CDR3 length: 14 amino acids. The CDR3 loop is CASSGPSAYNEQFF. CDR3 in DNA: TGTGCCAGCAGCGGGCCGAGTGCCTACAATGAGCAGTTCTTC.

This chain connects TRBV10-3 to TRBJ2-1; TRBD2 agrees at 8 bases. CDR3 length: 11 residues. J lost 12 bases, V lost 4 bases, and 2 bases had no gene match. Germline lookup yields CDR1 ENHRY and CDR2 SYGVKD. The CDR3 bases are TGTGCCATCAGTGTGCGGGAGGTGCAGTTCTTC. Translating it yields CAISVREVQFF.

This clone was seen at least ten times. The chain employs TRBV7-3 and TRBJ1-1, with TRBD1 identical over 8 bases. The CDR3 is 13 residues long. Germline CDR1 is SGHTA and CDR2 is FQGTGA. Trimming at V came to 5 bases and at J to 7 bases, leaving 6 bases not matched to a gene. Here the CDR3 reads CASSDRGRDEAFF. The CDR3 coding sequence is TGTGCCAGCAGCGACAGGGGCCGAGATGAAGCTTTCTTT.

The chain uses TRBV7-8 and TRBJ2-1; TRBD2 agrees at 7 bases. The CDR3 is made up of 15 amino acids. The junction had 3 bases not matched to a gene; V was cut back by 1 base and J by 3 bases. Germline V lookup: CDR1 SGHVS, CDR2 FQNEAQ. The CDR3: CASSLELAYYNEQFF. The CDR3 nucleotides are TGTGCCAGCAGCTTAGAACTAGCGTACTACAATGAGCAGTTCTTC.

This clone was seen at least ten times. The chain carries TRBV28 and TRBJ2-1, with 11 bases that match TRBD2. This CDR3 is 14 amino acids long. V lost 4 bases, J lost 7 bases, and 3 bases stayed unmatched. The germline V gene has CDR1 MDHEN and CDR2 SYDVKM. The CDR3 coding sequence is TGTGCCAGCAGTTCCACTAGCGGGAGTAATGAGCAGTTCTTC. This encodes CASSSTSGSNEQFF. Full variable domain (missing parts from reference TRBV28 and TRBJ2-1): DVKVTQSSRYLVKRTGEKVFLECVQDMDHENMFWYRQDPGLGLRLIYFSYDVKMKEKGDIPEGYSVSREKKERFSLILESASTNQTSMYLCASSSTSGSNEQFFGPGTRLTVL.

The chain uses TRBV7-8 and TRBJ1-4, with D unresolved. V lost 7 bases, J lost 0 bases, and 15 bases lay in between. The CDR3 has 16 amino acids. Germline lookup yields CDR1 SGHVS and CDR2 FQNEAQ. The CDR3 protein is CASILKPRTTNEKLFF. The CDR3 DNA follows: TGTGCCAGCATCCTGAAGCCGAGGACAACTAATGAAAAACTGTTTTTT.

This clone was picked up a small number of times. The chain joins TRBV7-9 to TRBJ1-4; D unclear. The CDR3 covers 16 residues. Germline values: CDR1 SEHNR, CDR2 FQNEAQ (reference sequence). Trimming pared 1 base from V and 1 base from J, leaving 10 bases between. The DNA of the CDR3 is TGTGCCAGCAGCTTAGACCTGGTTGGAACTAATGAAAAACTGTTTTTT. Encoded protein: CASSLDLVGTNEKLFF. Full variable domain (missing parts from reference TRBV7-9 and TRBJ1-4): DTGVSQNPRHKITKRGQNVTFRCDPISEHNRLYWYRQTLGQGPEFLTYFQNEAQLEKSRLLSDRFSAERPKGSFSTLEIQRTEQGDSAMYLCASSLDLVGTNEKLFFGSGTQLSVL.

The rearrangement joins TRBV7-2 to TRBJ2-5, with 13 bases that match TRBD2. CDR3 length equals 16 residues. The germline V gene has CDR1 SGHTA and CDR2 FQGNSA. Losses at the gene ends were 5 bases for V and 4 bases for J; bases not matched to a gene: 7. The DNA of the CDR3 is TGTGCCAGCAGCCCCCGGACTAGCGGGAGTGGAGAGACCCAGTACTTC. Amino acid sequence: CASSPRTSGSGETQYF. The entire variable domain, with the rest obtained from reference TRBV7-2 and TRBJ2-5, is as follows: GAGVSQSPSNKVTEKGKDVELRCDPISGHTALYWYRQSLGQGLEFLIYFQGNSAPDKSGLPSDRFSAERTGGSVSTLTIQRTQQEDSAVYLCASSPRTSGSGETQYFGPGTRLLVL.

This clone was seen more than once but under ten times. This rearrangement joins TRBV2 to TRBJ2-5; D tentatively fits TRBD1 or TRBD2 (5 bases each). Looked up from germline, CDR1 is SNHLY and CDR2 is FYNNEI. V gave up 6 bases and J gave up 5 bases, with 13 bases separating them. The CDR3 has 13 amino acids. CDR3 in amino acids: CASSDGGRETQYF. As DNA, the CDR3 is TGTGCCAGCAGCGATGGGGGTAGGGAGACCCAGTACTTC.

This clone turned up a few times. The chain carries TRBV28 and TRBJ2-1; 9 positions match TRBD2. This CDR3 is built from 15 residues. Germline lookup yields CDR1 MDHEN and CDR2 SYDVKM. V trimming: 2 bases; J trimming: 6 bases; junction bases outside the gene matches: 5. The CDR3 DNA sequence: TGTGCCAGCAGTTTACCGGCGGGAGGGGTCAATGAGCAGTTCTTC. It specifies CASSLPAGGVNEQFF.

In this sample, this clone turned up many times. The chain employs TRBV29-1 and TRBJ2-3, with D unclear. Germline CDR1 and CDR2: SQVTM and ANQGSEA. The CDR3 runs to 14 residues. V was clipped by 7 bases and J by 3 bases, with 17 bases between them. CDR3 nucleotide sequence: TGCAGCGCCGACGGCGTGTTTGATACAGATACGCAGTATTTT. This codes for CSADGVFDTDTQYF.

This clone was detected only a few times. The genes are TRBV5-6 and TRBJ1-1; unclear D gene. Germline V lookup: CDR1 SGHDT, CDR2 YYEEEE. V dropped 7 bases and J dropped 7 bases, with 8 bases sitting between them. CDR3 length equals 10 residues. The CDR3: CASGRSEAFF. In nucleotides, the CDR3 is TGTGCCAGCGGACGGAGTGAAGCTTTCTTT.

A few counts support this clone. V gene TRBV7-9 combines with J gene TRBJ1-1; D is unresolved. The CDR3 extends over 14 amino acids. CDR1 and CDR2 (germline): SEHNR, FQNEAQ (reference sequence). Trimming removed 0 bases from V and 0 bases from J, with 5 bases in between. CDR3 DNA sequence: TGTGCCAGCAGCTTAGCGCCGGTGAACACTGAAGCTTTCTTT. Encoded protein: CASSLAPVNTEAFF.

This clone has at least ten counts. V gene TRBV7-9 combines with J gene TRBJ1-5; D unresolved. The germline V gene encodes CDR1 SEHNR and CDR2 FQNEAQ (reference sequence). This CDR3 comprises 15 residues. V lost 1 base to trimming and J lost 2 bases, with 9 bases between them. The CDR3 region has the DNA TGTGCCAGCAGCTTAGGGGTTGGGGGCAATCAGCCCCAGCATTTT. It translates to CASSLGVGGNQPQHF.

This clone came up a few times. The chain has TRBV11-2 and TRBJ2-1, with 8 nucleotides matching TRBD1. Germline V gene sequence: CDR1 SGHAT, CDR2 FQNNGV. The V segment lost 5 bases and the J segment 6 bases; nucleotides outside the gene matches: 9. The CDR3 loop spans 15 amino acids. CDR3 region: CASSQFRGRGNEQFF. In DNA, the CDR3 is TGTGCCAGCAGCCAATTCAGGGGGCGGGGCAATGAGCAGTTCTTC.

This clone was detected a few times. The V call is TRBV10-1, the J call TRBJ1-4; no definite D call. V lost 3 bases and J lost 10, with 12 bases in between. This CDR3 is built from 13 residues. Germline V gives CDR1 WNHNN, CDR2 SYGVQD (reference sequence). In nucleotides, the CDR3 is TGCGCCAGCAGTGAAGGGTTCACCGGAAAACTGTTTTTT. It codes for CASSEGFTGKLFF.

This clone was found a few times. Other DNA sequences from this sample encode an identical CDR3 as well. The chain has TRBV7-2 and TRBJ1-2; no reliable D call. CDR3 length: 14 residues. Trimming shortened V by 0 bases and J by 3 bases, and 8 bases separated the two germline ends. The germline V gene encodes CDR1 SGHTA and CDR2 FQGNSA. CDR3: CASSLAPGDYGYTF. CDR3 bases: TGTGCCAGCAGCTTAGCTCCGGGTGACTATGGCTACACCTTC.

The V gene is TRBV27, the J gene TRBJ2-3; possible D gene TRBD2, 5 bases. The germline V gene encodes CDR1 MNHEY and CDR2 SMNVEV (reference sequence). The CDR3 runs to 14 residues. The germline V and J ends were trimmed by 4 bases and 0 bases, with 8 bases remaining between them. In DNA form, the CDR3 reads TGTGCCAGCAGTTGGGCTAGCAGCACAGATACGCAGTATTTT. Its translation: CASSWASSTDTQYF.

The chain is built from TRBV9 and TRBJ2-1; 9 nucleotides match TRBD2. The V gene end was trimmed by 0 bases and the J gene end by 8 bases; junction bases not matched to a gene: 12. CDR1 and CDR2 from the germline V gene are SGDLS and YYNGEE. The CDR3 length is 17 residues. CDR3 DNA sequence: TGTGCCAGCAGCGTAGAAGTAGCGGGAGTAACTTCGTATGAGCAGTTCTTC. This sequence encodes CASSVEVAGVTSYEQFF. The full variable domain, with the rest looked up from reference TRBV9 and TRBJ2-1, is DSGVTQTPKHLITATGQRVTLRCSPRSGDLSVYWYQQSLDQGLQFLIQYYNGEERAKGNILERFSAQQFPDLHSELNLSSLELGDSALYFCASSVEVAGVTSYEQFFGPGTRLTVL.

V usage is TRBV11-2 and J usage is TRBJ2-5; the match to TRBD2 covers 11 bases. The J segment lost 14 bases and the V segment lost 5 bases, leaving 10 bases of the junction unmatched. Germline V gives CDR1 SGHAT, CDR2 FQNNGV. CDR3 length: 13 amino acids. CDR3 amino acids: CASSQATGTSGYF. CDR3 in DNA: TGTGCCAGCAGCCAAGCAACCGGGACTAGCGGCTACTTC. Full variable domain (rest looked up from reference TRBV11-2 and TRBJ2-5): EAGVAQSPRYKIIEKRQSVAFWCNPISGHATLYWYQQILGQGPKLLIQFQNNGVVDDSQLPKDRFSAERLKGVDSTLKIQPAKLEDSAVYLCASSQATGTSGYFGPGTRLLVL.

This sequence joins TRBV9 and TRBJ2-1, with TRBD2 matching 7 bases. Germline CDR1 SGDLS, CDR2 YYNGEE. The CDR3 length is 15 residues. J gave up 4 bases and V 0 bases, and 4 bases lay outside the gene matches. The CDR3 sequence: CASSVGGRGYNEQFF. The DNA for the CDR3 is TGTGCCAGCAGCGTAGGTGGGAGGGGTTACAATGAGCAGTTCTTC.

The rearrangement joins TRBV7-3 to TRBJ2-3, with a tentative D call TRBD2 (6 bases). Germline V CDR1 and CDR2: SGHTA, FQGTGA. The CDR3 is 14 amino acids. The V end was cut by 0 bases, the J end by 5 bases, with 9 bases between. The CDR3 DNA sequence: TGTGCCAGCAGCTTAACGGGAGGTGGAGATACGCAGTATTTT. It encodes CASSLTGGGDTQYF.

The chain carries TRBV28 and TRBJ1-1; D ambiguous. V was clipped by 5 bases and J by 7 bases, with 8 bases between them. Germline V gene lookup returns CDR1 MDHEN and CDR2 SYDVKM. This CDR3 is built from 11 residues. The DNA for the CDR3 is TGTGCCAGCAGTCGTCAGAGTGAAGCTTTCTTT. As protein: CASSRQSEAFF.

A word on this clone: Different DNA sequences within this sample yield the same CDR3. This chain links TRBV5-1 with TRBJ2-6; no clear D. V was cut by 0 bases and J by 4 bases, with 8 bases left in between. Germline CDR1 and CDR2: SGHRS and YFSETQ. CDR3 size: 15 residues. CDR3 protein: CASSLAVAGANVLTF. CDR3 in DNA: TGCGCCAGCAGCTTGGCCGTTGCCGGGGCCAACGTCCTGACTTTC.

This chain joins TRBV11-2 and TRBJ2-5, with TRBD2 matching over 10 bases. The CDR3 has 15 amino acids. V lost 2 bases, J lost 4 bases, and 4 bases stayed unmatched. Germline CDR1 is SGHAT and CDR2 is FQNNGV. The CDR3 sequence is CASSLLAGDRETQYF. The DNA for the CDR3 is TGTGCCAGCAGCTTACTAGCGGGAGATCGAGAGACCCAGTACTTC.